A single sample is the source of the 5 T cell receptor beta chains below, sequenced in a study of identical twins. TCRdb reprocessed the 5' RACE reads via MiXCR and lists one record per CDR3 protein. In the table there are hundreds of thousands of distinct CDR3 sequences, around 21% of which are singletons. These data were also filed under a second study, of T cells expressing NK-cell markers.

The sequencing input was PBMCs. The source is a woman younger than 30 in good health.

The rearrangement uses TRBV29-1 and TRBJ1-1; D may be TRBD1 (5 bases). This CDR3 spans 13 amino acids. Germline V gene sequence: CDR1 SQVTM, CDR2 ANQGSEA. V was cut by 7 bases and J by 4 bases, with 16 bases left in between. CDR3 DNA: TGCAGCGGGGGAGGCCTCGGGGCCACTGAAGCTTTCTTT. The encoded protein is CSGGGLGATEAFF.

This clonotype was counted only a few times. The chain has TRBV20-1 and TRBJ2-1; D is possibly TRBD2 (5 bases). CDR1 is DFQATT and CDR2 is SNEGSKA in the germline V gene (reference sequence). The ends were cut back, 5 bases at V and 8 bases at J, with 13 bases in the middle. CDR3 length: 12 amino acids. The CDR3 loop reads CSAGSRVDEQFF. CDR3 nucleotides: TGCAGTGCTGGGTCGAGGGTCGATGAGCAGTTCTTC.

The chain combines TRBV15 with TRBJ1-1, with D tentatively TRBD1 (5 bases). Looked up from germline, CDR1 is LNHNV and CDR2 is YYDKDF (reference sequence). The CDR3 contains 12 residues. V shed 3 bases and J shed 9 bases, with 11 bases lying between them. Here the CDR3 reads CATSRAGTQAFF. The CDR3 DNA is TGTGCCACCAGCAGGGCCGGGACTCAAGCTTTCTTT.

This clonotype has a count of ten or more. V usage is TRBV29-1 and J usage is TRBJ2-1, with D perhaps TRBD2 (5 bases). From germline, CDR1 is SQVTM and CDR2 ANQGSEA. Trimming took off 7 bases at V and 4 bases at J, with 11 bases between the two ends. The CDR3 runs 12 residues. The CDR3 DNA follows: TGCAGCGCCGCGAGCGGTTACAATGAGCAGTTCTTC. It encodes CSAASGYNEQFF.

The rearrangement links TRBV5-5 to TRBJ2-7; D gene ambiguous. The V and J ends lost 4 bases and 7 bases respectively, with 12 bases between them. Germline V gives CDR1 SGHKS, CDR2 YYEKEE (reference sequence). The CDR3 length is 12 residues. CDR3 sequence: CASSTVLGEQYF. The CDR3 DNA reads TGTGCCAGCAGCACCGTTCTCGGAGAGCAGTACTTC.